Included here is one T cell receptor (beta chain) sequence, with context. Antigen unknown. These data belong to a study of cytomegalovirus exposure and HLA in healthy donors. General study points: A later analysis reportedly found fewer N-insertions in an Asian-associated ancestry cluster than the approximately 670-donor mean.

Germline V lookup: CDR1 LGHNA, CDR2 YSLEER. Deletions cut 0 bases from V and 10 bases from J, with 23 bases between. The CDR3 runs 17 residues. PCR was performed using 60 Vbeta and 13 Jbeta primers. Sequencing used immunoSEQ multiplex PCR; TCRdb keeps in-frame clones, though not all of them. In the table there are roughly 180,000 clones, roughly 80% of which are singletons. The receptor comes from a man aged 25 to 40 in good health and CMV-seronegative. V and J are TRBV4-3 and TRBJ2-3; D perhaps matches TRBD2 (7 bases). Source material: PBMCs. CDR3 nucleotides: TGCGCCAGCAGCCAAGATAGGGGGGGGGAGGGGGGCGAGCCGCAGTATTTT. As protein: CASSQDRGGEGGEPQYF.